These 7 T cell receptor beta chains were sequenced from one sample in a study of T cell repertoires in cytomegalovirus infection. TCRdb re-called the reads through MiXCR, storing one row per CDR3 protein. The sample includes hundreds of thousands of distinct CDR3 sequences, roughly a quarter of them seen just once. Sequencing was done on a sample of CD8+ T cells from PBMCs. Receptor source: a human donor in good health (CMV status not recorded). Some clones in this sample may be carry-over from other donors' samples.

This clonotype was found many times. The chain links TRBV27 to TRBJ1-6; no clear D gene. Trimming removed 6 bases from V and 7 bases from J, with 13 bases in between. The germline V gene has CDR1 MNHEY and CDR2 SMNVEV (reference sequence). The CDR3 extends over 14 amino acids. CDR3 amino acids: CASSAGSSNSPLHF. The CDR3 bases are TGTGCCAGCAGCGCCGGGTCCTCGAATTCACCCCTCCACTTT.

CDR3 amino acids: CASSYGFHEQYF. The CDR3 DNA sequence: TGTGCCAGCAGTTACGGGTTCCACGAGCAGTACTTC. The chain combines TRBV6-2 or TRBV6-3 with TRBJ2-7; D is ambiguous. CDR1 is MNHEY and CDR2 is SVGEGT in the germline V gene. V lost 2 bases to trimming and J lost 5 bases, with 7 bases between them. The CDR3 spans 12 residues.

The chain is built from TRBV7-6 and TRBJ2-3; D gene unclear. The CDR3 loop spans 14 amino acids. CDR1 and CDR2 (germline): SGHVS, FNYEAQ. V was shortened by 4 bases and J by 3 bases, with 11 bases between the two germline ends. CDR3 nucleotides: TGTGCCAGCAGCTCCCCGGACGGGACAGATACGCAGTATTTT. Translating gives CASSSPDGTDTQYF.

V usage is TRBV7-8 and J usage is TRBJ2-5; D possibly corresponds to TRBD1 (6 bases). CDR3 size: 13 residues. V lost 5 bases, J lost 6 bases, and 13 bases lay in between. Per germline, CDR1 SGHVS and CDR2 FQNEAQ. The CDR3 DNA reads as TGTGCCAGCAGCACCAAACAGGGTCAGACCCAGTACTTC. This gives the protein CASSTKQGQTQYF.

The DNA of the CDR3 is TGTGCCAGCAGTTTATCGGCCGTAGGGGAGACCCAGTACTTC. This sequence encodes CASSLSAVGETQYF. The J gene is TRBJ2-5, the V gene TRBV12-3 or TRBV12-4; D not certain. The CDR3 is 14 residues long. V was trimmed by 2 bases and J by 5 bases, leaving 12 bases between them.

The count of this clonotype is one. This sequence joins TRBV2 and TRBJ2-3, with D maybe TRBD1 (6 bases). V lost 5 bases, J lost 2 bases, and 14 bases lay in between. CDR1 and CDR2 (germline): SNHLY, FYNNEI. This CDR3 region has 15 residues. CDR3 sequence: CASSQLGHSTDTQYF. The CDR3 region has the DNA TGTGCCAGCAGTCAATTGGGACATTCCACAGATACGCAGTATTTT.

This clonotype came up many times. The rearrangement links TRBV4-3 to TRBJ2-1; 11 bases map to TRBD2. J lost 3 bases, V lost 0 bases, and 1 base had no gene match. This CDR3 comprises 16 residues. Looked up from germline, CDR1 is LGHNA and CDR2 is YSLEER. The CDR3 DNA reads as TGCGCCAGCAGCCAAGATCTAGCGGGGGGCTACAATGAGCAGTTCTTC. It specifies CASSQDLAGGYNEQFF.